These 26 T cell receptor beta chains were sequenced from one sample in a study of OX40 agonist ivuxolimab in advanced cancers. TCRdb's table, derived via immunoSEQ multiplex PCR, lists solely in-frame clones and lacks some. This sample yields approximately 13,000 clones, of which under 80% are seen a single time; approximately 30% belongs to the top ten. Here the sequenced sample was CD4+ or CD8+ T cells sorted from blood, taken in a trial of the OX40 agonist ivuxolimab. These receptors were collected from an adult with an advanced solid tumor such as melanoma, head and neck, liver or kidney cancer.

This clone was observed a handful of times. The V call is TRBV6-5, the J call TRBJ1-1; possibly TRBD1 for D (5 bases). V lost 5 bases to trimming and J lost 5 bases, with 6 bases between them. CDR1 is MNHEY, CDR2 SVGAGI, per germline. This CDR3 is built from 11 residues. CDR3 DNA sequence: TGTGCCAGCAGTAGGGGTACTGAAGCTTTCTTT. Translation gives CASSRGTEAFF.

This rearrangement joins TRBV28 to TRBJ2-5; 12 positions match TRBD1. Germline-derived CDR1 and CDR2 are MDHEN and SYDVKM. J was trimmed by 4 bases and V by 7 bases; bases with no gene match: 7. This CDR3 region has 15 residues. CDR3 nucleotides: TGTGCCAGCACTACTCGGGACAGGGGGCGAGAGACCCAGTACTTC. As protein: CASTTRDRGRETQYF.

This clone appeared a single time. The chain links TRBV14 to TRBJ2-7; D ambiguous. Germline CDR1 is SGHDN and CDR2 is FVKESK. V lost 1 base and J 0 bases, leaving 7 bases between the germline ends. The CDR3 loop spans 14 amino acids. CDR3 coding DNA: TGTGCCAGCAGCCAAGTTTTGAGCTCCTACGAGCAGTACTTC. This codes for CASSQVLSSYEQYF.

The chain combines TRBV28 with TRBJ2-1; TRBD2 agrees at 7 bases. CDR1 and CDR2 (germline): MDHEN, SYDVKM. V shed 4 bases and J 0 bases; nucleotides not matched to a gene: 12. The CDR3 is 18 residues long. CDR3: CASSSPRTSAGSYNEQFF. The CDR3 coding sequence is TGTGCCAGCAGTTCACCTCGAACTAGCGCCGGCTCCTACAATGAGCAGTTCTTC.

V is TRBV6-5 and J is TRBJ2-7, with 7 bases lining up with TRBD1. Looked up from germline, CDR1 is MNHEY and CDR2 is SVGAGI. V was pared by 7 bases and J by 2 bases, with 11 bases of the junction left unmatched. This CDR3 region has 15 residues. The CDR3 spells CASTFRDRLTYEQYF. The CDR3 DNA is TGTGCCAGCACCTTCCGGGACAGACTTACCTACGAGCAGTACTTC.

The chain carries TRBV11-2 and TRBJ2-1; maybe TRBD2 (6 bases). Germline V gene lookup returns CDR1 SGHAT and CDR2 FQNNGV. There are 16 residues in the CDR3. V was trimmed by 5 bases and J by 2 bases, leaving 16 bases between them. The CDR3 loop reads CASSPRVAATYNEQFF. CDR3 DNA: TGTGCCAGCAGCCCCCGGGTAGCGGCCACCTACAATGAGCAGTTCTTC.

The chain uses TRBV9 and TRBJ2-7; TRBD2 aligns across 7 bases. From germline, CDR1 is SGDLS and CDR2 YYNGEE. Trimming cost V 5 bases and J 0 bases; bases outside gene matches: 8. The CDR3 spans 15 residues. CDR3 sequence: CASSSGEGLSYEQYF. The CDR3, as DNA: TGTGCCAGCAGTTCGGGGGAGGGCCTCTCCTACGAGCAGTACTTC.

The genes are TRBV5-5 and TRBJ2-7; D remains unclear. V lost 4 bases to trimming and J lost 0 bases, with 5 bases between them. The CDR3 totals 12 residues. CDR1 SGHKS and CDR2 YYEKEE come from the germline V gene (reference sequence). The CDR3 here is CASSLPSYEQYF. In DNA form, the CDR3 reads TGTGCCAGCAGCCTACCCTCCTACGAGCAGTACTTC.

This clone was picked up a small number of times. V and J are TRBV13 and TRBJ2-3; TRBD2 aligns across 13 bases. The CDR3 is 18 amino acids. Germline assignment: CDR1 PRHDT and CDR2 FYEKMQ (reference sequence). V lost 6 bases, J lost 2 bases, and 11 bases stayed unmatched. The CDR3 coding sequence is TGTGCCAGCAGTCCATCCCTAGGGACTAGCGGGGACACAGATACGCAGTATTTT. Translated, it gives CASSPSLGTSGDTDTQYF. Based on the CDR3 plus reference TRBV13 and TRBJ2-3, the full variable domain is AAGVIQSPRHLIKEKRETATLKCYPIPRHDTVYWYQQGPGQDPQFLISFYEKMQSDKGSIPDRFSAQQFSDYHSELNMSSLELGDSALYFCASSPSLGTSGDTDTQYFGPGTRLTVL.

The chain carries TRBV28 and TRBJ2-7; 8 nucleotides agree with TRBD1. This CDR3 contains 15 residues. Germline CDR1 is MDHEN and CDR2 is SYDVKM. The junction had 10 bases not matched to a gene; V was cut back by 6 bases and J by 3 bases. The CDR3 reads CASSPDRGGVYEQYF. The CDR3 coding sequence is TGTGCCAGCAGCCCAGACAGGGGTGGTGTCTACGAGCAGTACTTC.

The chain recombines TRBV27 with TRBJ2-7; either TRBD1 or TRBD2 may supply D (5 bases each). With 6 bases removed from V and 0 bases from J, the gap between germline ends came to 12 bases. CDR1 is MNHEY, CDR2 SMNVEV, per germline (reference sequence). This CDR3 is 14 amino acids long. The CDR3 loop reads CASSLTAASYEQYF. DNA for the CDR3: TGTGCCAGCAGCCTGACAGCGGCCTCCTACGAGCAGTACTTC.

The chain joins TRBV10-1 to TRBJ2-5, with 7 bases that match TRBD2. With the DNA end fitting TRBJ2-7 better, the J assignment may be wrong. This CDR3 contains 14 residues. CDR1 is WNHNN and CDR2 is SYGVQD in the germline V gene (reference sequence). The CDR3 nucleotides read TGCGCCAGCAGTGATCAGCGGGGATTATACGAGCAGTACTTC. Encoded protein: CASSDQRGLYEQYF.

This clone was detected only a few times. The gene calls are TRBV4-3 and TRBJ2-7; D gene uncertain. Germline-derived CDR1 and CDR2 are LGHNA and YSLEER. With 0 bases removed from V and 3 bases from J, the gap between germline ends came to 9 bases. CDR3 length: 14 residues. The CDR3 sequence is CASSQDLQHYEQYF. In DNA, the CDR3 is TGCGCCAGCAGCCAAGATCTACAGCACTACGAGCAGTACTTC.

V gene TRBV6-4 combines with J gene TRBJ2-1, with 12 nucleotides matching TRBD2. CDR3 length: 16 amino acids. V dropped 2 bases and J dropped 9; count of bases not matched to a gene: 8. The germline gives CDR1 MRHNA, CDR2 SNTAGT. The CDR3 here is CASSDPSGGGSSEQFF. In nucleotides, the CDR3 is TGTGCCAGCAGTGACCCTAGCGGGGGGGGATCATCTGAGCAGTTCTTC.

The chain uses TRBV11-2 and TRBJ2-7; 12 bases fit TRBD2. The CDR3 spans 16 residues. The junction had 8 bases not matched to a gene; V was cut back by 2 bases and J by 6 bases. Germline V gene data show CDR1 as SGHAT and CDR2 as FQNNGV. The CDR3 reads CASSLLAGGPGPEQYF. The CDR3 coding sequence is TGTGCCAGCAGCTTACTAGCGGGAGGGCCAGGTCCCGAGCAGTACTTC. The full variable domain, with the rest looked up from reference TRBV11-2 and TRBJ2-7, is EAGVAQSPRYKIIEKRQSVAFWCNPISGHATLYWYQQILGQGPKLLIQFQNNGVVDDSQLPKDRFSAERLKGVDSTLKIQPAKLEDSAVYLCASSLLAGGPGPEQYFGPGTRLTVT.

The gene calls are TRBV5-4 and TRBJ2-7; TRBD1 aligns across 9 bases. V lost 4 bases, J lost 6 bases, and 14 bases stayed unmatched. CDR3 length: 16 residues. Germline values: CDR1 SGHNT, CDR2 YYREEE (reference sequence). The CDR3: CASSRTGTGQLTEQYF. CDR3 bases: TGTGCCAGCAGCAGGACCGGGACAGGGCAATTAACCGAGCAGTACTTC.

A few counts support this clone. CDR3 DNA: TGTGCCTGGTCTAGCGGGAGCTACCCAGGGACGACCTACGAGCAGTACTTC. This translates into CAWSSGSYPGTTYEQYF. The rearrangement joins TRBV30 to TRBJ2-7, with 10 bases lining up with TRBD2. The germline V gene encodes CDR1 GTSNPN and CDR2 SVGIG (reference sequence). The CDR3 has 17 amino acids. The J segment lost 2 bases and the V segment lost 5 bases, leaving 15 bases of the junction unmatched.

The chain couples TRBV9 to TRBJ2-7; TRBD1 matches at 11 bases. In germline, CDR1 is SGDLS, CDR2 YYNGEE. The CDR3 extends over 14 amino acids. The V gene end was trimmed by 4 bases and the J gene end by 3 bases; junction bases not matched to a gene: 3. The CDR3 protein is CASSPGQGDYEQYF. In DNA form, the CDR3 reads TGTGCCAGCAGCCCGGGACAGGGGGACTACGAGCAGTACTTC.

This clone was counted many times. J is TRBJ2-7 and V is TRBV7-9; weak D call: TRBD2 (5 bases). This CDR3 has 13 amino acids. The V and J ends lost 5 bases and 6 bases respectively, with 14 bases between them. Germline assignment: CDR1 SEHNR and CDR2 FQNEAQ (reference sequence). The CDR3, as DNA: TGTGCCAGCAGCCCCCCCGGGGTAGGCGAGCAGTACTTC. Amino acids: CASSPPGVGEQYF.

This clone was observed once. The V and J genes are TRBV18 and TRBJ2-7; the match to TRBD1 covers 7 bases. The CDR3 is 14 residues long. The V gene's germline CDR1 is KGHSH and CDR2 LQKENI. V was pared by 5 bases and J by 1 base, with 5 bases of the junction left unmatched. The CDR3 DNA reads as TGTGCCAGCTCAGAGACAGGGTCATCCTACGAGCAGTACTTC. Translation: CASSETGSSYEQYF.

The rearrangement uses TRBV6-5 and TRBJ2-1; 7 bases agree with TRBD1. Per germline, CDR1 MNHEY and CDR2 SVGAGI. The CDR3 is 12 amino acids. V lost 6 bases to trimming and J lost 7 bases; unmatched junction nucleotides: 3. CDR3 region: CASSDRANEQFF. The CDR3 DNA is TGTGCCAGCAGCGACAGGGCAAATGAGCAGTTCTTC.

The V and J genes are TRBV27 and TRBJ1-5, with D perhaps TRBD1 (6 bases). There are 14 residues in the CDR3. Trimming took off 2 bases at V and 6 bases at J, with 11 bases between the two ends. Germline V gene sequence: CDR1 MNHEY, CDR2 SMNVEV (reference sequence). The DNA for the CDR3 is TGTGCCAGCAGTTTAACAGGGCAAAGTCAGCCCCAGCATTTT. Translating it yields CASSLTGQSQPQHF.

CDR3: CASSRAEQDIQYF. The CDR3 coding sequence is TGTGCCAGCAGTAGAGCGGAGCAGGACATTCAGTACTTC. J is TRBJ2-4 and V is TRBV25-1; maybe TRBD2 (5 bases). Trimming took 5 bases from V and 8 from J, leaving 13 bases between them. CDR1 and CDR2 from the germline V gene are MGHDK and SYGVNS. The length of the CDR3 is 13 residues.

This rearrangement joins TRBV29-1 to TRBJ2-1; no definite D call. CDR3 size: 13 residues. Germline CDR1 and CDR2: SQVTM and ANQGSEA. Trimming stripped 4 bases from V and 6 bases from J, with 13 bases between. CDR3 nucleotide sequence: TGCAGCGTTGGTAGGCCCAACCGCAATGAGCAGTTCTTC. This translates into CSVGRPNRNEQFF.

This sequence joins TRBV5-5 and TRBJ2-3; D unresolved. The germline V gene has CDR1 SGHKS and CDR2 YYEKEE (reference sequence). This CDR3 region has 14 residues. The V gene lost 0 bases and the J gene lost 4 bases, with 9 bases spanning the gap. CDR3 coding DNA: TGTGCCAGCAGCTTGGTGGTGAAGCCAGATACGCAGTATTTT. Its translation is CASSLVVKPDTQYF.

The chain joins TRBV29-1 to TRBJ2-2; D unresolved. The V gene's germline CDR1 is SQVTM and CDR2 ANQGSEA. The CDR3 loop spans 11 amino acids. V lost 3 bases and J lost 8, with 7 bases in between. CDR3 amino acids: CSVDLIGELFF. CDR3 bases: TGCAGCGTTGACCTTATAGGGGAGCTGTTTTTT.